This TCR beta chain was captured by sequencing in a study of a mutant IDH1 vaccine in newly diagnosed glioma. Study background: Earlier therapy was either radiotherapy, temozolomide, or both, and most got both.

Time point: week 23, last vaccination. A 20-mer mutant IDH1 peptide at 300 ug was injected subcutaneously with topical imiquimod. Donors harbored newly found WHO grade 3 or 4 IDH1-mutant, ATRX-lost astrocytomas. The data were produced by immunoSEQ multiplex PCR, yet TCRdb's version contains in-frame clones alone and is incomplete. The sample has about 38,000 clones, roughly 76% seen once; the top ten hold roughly 5%. Note on this clone: Its antigen remains unidentified.

With 0 bases removed from V and 3 bases from J, the gap between germline ends came to 9 bases. Per germline, CDR1 SGDLS and CDR2 YYNGEE. The CDR3 sequence is 14 residues long. The clonotype originates from a man in his forties with glioma. The chain uses TRBV9 and TRBJ1-1; tentative D call: TRBD1 (5 bases). The material was PBMCs, obtained from a glioma patient whose treatment included an IDH1 peptide vaccine. CDR3 nucleotides: TGTGCCAGCAGCGTAGCGGGGGAGGACACTGAAGCTTTCTTT. Its protein product is CASSVAGEDTEAFF.